The 24 T cell receptor beta chains presented below share a single source sample, sequenced in a study of T cell changes during pregnancy in multiple sclerosis. Assay: immunoSEQ multiplex PCR; the TCRdb copy retains only in-frame clones and omits some. The sample yields around 20,000 clones, approximately 81% seen once. The source material was CD8+ T cells from peripheral blood mononuclear cells, sampled after pregnancy. These receptors all come from a female donor with multiple sclerosis, enrolled in a pregnancy study.

V and J are TRBV13 and TRBJ2-7, with 8 bases that match TRBD2. The trim removed 4 bases at V and 2 bases at J, leaving 10 bases unmatched. CDR3 length equals 16 residues. Germline V gene data show CDR1 as PRHDT and CDR2 as FYEKMQ (reference sequence). The CDR3 coding sequence is TGTGCCAGCAGCTCGAGGACTAGCCGAAACCCCTACGAGCAGTACTTC. It is translated as CASSSRTSRNPYEQYF.

The chain joins TRBV5-1 to TRBJ2-7; 11 bases align to TRBD2. The trim removed 5 bases at V and 0 bases at J, leaving 4 bases unmatched. Germline V gene lookup returns CDR1 SGHRS and CDR2 YFSETQ. This CDR3 has 15 amino acids. As DNA, the CDR3 is TGCGCCAGCAGATCGACTAGCGGGATCTCCTACGAGCAGTACTTC. Translated, it gives CASRSTSGISYEQYF.

V usage is TRBV7-9 and J usage is TRBJ1-1, with TRBD1 identical over 7 bases. The CDR3 is 13 residues long. Trimming removed 5 bases from V and 11 bases from J; junction bases left unmatched: 11. The germline CDR1 and CDR2 sequences are SEHNR and FQNEAQ (reference sequence). The CDR3 DNA is TGTGCCAGCAGCCCAACCACCGACAGGGTTGCTTTCTTT. It specifies CASSPTTDRVAFF.

This chain connects TRBV2 to TRBJ2-1; 11 bases agree with TRBD2. CDR3 length equals 15 residues. With V trimmed by 5 bases and J by 6 bases, 6 bases remained unmatched. Looked up from germline, CDR1 is SNHLY and CDR2 is FYNNEI. This chain's CDR3 is CASSFRLAGLNEQFF. The CDR3, as DNA: TGTGCCAGCAGTTTTAGACTAGCGGGGCTCAATGAGCAGTTCTTC. Combining the CDR3 with reference TRBV2 and TRBJ2-1 gives the whole variable domain EPEVTQTPSHQVTQMGQEVILRCVPISNHLYFYWYRQILGQKVEFLVSFYNNEISEKSEIFDDQFSVERPDGSNFTLKIRSTKLEDSAMYFCASSFRLAGLNEQFFGPGTRLTVL.

The V call is TRBV7-3, the J call TRBJ2-7; 8 nucleotides line up with TRBD2. The V gene end was trimmed by 5 bases and the J gene end by 6 bases; junction bases not matched to a gene: 9. The CDR3 extends over 14 amino acids. CDR1 SGHTA and CDR2 FQGTGA come from the germline V gene. DNA for the CDR3: TGTGCCAGCAGCGCTATCGGGGGGGGCGCCGAGCAGTACTTC. This encodes CASSAIGGGAEQYF.

The V gene is TRBV5-6, the J gene TRBJ2-7, with a weak D call TRBD1 (6 bases). This CDR3 spans 14 amino acids. V dropped 0 bases and J dropped 5 bases, with 12 bases sitting between them. Germline-derived CDR1 and CDR2 are SGHDT and YYEEEE. For the CDR3, the DNA is TGTGCCAGCAGCTTGGGAGGGACAACCCACGAGCAGTACTTC. Encoded protein: CASSLGGTTHEQYF.

The rearrangement uses TRBV6-5 and TRBJ1-2; possible D gene TRBD1, 5 bases. Germline V CDR1 and CDR2: MNHEY, SVGAGI. V shed 7 bases and J shed 2 bases, with 14 bases lying between them. This CDR3 is built from 14 residues. The DNA for the CDR3 is TGTGCCAGCAAGGTCCAGGGCGTCAACTATGGCTACACCTTC. It specifies CASKVQGVNYGYTF.

DNA for the CDR3: TGTGCCAGCAGTTTAATCGGCGGGGGACTCGATCAGCCCCAGCATTTT. It encodes CASSLIGGGLDQPQHF. The chain couples TRBV27 to TRBJ1-5; D may be TRBD1 (5 bases). The CDR3 has 16 amino acids. V lost 2 bases and J lost 5, with 16 bases in between. CDR1 and CDR2 from the germline V gene are MNHEY and SMNVEV (reference sequence).

V and J are TRBV15 and TRBJ2-7; 8 nucleotides agree with TRBD1. Germline CDR1 LNHNV, CDR2 YYDKDF (reference sequence). The V gene end was trimmed by 5 bases and the J gene end by 6 bases; junction bases not matched to a gene: 12. CDR3 length equals 15 residues. CDR3 sequence (DNA): TGTGCCACCAGCGGAAACCCCGGGACAGGCTTCGAGCAGTACTTC. It encodes CATSGNPGTGFEQYF.

The J gene is TRBJ1-4, the V gene TRBV11-2; D remains ambiguous. Germline V CDR1 and CDR2: SGHAT, FQNNGV. This CDR3 has 15 residues. Trimming took off 0 bases at V and 8 bases at J, with 13 bases between the two ends. CDR3 sequence reads: CASSLDGLSHEKLFF. The CDR3 DNA sequence: TGTGCCAGCAGCTTAGATGGGCTCAGCCACGAAAAACTGTTTTTT.

This chain links TRBV5-6 with TRBJ1-2, with 11 bases that match TRBD1. With 3 bases clipped from V and 4 bases from J, the junction kept 5 bases outside the gene matches. This CDR3 region has 15 residues. Per germline, CDR1 SGHDT and CDR2 YYEEEE. Written as DNA, the CDR3 is TGTGCCAGCAGCTGGGGGACAGGGGGTTCCTATGGCTACACCTTC. Translated, it gives CASSWGTGGSYGYTF.

The chain has TRBV6-5 and TRBJ1-2; TRBD1 matches 7 bases. CDR1 MNHEY and CDR2 SVGAGI come from the germline V gene. Trimming cost V 2 bases and J 6 bases; bases outside gene matches: 3. This CDR3 contains 13 residues. The chain's CDR3 is CASSYHDRDGYTF. The CDR3 DNA reads as TGTGCCAGCAGTTACCACGACAGGGATGGCTACACCTTC.

V usage is TRBV5-6 and J usage is TRBJ2-1; D perhaps matches TRBD1 (6 bases). From germline, CDR1 is SGHDT and CDR2 YYEEEE. The V end lost 0 bases, the J end lost 7 bases, and 14 bases lay between the germline ends. The CDR3 has 15 amino acids. The CDR3 nucleotides are TGTGCCAGCAGCTTGGCTATACAGGGTTGGAATGAGCAGTTCTTC. It codes for CASSLAIQGWNEQFF.

V and J are TRBV6-1 and TRBJ2-2; TRBD1 aligns across 8 bases. Germline lookup yields CDR1 MNHNS and CDR2 SASEGT. The CDR3 extends over 15 amino acids. V was clipped by 1 base and J by 6 bases; unmatched bases: 4. The CDR3 protein is CASSEGTGKPGELFF. The DNA of the CDR3 is TGTGCCAGCAGTGAAGGGACAGGGAAGCCCGGGGAGCTGTTTTTT.

The V and J genes are TRBV6-1 and TRBJ2-3, with 8 nucleotides matching TRBD2. This CDR3 has 15 residues. The V gene end was trimmed by 5 bases and the J gene end by 0 bases; junction bases not matched to a gene: 4. From germline, CDR1 is MNHNS and CDR2 SASEGT. The DNA of the CDR3 is TGTGCCAGCAGTCATACTAGCGGTAGCACAGATACGCAGTATTTT. Protein product: CASSHTSGSTDTQYF.

The chain links TRBV27 to TRBJ2-5, with D possibly matching TRBD1 (5 bases). This CDR3 comprises 14 residues. The germline gives CDR1 MNHEY, CDR2 SMNVEV (reference sequence). V gave up 3 bases and J gave up 3 bases, with 11 bases separating them. CDR3 region: CASSFDSREETQYF. CDR3 sequence (DNA): TGTGCCAGCAGTTTCGACAGTCGCGAAGAGACCCAGTACTTC.

The chain couples TRBV5-6 to TRBJ2-7; 11 bases fit TRBD2. The ends lost 0 bases at V and 3 bases at J; junction bases unmatched: 8. Germline CDR1 reads SGHDT; CDR2 reads YYEEEE. The CDR3 has 17 residues. DNA for the CDR3: TGTGCCAGCAGCTTGGCTAGCGGGGGGCCCAAAGGCTACGAGCAGTACTTC. This encodes CASSLASGGPKGYEQYF.

V gene TRBV9 combines with J gene TRBJ2-1; 11 bases line up with TRBD2. CDR3 size: 14 residues. Germline V gives CDR1 SGDLS, CDR2 YYNGEE. Trimming cost V 5 bases and J 8 bases; bases outside gene matches: 6. The CDR3 spells CASRGTSGGHEQFF. CDR3 in DNA: TGTGCCAGCAGAGGCACTAGCGGGGGTCATGAGCAGTTCTTC.

V is TRBV6-5 and J is TRBJ2-2; D is unresolved. Germline CDR1 reads MNHEY; CDR2 reads SVGAGI. V was clipped by 0 bases and J by 3 bases, with 11 bases between them. This CDR3 is 16 amino acids long. CDR3 nucleotide sequence: TGTGCCAGCAGTTACTCTATCGACACTTACACCGGGGAGCTGTTTTTT. Translation gives CASSYSIDTYTGELFF.

A word on this clone: Different DNA sequences within this sample yield the same CDR3. The J gene is TRBJ2-7, the V gene TRBV27; D call uncertain. The germline V gene encodes CDR1 MNHEY and CDR2 SMNVEV (reference sequence). The V and J ends lost 0 bases and 3 bases respectively, with 9 bases between them. This CDR3 comprises 14 residues. This CDR3 reads CASSLSSGFYEQYF. The CDR3 DNA follows: TGTGCCAGCAGTTTATCTTCAGGTTTCTACGAGCAGTACTTC.

Only one count was recorded for this clone. The chain uses TRBV11-1 and TRBJ2-7; a possible D gene is TRBD2 (5 bases). The CDR3 contains 14 residues. V was clipped by 5 bases and J by 3 bases, with 14 bases between them. Germline CDR1 SGHAT, CDR2 FQDESV (reference sequence). The CDR3 DNA reads TGTGCCAGCAGCGGCCTAGACGGGGACTACGAGCAGTACTTC. It codes for CASSGLDGDYEQYF. The full variable domain, rest sourced from reference TRBV11-1 and TRBJ2-7, is EAEVAQSPRYKITEKSQAVAFWCDPISGHATLYWYRQILGQGPELLVQFQDESVVDDSQLPKDRFSAERLKGVDSTLKIQPAELGDSAMYLCASSGLDGDYEQYFGPGTRLTVT.

The chain recombines TRBV7-9 with TRBJ2-2; 10 nucleotides agree with TRBD2. Germline lookup yields CDR1 SEHNR and CDR2 FQNEAQ (reference sequence). The CDR3 has 17 amino acids. The ends lost 5 bases at V and 0 bases at J; junction bases unmatched: 6. CDR3 in amino acids: CASSPGLADTNTGELFF. The CDR3 bases are TGTGCCAGCAGCCCCGGACTAGCGGACACGAACACCGGGGAGCTGTTTTTT.

The table lists this clone with a count of one. The chain recombines TRBV28 with TRBJ2-2; 8 bases are a match to TRBD1. Germline lookup yields CDR1 MDHEN and CDR2 SYDVKM. V was clipped by 7 bases and J by 3 bases; unmatched bases: 4. The length of the CDR3 is 14 residues. CDR3 protein: CASTRQGHTGELFF. The CDR3, as DNA: TGTGCCAGCACCCGACAGGGGCACACCGGGGAGCTGTTTTTT. The full variable domain, completed using reference TRBV28 and TRBJ2-2, is DVKVTQSSRYLVKRTGEKVFLECVQDMDHENMFWYRQDPGLGLRLIYFSYDVKMKEKGDIPEGYSVSREKKERFSLILESASTNQTSMYLCASTRQGHTGELFFGEGSRLTVL.

The genes are TRBV5-1 and TRBJ2-7; D might be TRBD2 (5 bases). CDR1 is SGHRS, CDR2 YFSETQ, per germline. The CDR3 has 13 amino acids. V gave up 0 bases and J gave up 3 bases, with 7 bases separating them. CDR3 in amino acids: CASSLASGYEQYF. DNA for the CDR3: TGCGCCAGCAGCTTGGCCAGCGGCTACGAGCAGTACTTC.